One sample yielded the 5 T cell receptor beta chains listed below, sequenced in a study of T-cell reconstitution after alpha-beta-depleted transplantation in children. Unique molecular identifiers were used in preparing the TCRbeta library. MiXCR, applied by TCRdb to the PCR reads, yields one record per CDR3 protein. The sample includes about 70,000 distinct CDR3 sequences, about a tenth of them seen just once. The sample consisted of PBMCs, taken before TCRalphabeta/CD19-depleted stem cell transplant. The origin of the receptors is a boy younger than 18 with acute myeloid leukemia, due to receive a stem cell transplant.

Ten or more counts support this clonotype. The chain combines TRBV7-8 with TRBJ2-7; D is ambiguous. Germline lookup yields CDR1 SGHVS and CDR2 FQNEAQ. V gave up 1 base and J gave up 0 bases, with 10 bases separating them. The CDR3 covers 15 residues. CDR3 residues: CASSLGVQLSYEQYF. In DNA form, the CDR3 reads TGTGCCAGCAGCTTAGGGGTACAGCTCTCCTACGAGCAGTACTTC.

The CDR3, as DNA: TGCAGCGTTGCCCTGGGGGGGACACAGGGCTCCTACGAGCAGTACTTC. Translation: CSVALGGTQGSYEQYF. The V and J genes are TRBV29-1 and TRBJ2-7; TRBD2 might be the D (7 bases). CDR1 is SQVTM, CDR2 ANQGSEA, per germline. The CDR3 extends over 16 amino acids. Trimming shortened V by 4 bases and J by 0 bases, and 19 bases separated the two germline ends.

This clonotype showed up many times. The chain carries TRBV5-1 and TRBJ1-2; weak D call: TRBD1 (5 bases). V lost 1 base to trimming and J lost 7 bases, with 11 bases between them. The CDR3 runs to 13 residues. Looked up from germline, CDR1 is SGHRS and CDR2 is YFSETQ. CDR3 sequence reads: CASSLTSGTGYTF. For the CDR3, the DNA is TGCGCCAGCAGCTTGACGTCAGGGACTGGCTACACCTTC.

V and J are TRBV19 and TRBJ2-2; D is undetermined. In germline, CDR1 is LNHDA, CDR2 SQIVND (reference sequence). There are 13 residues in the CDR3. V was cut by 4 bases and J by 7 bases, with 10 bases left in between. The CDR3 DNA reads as TGTGCCAGTAGTACAACCCGCCACGGGGAGCTGTTTTTT. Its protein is CASSTTRHGELFF.

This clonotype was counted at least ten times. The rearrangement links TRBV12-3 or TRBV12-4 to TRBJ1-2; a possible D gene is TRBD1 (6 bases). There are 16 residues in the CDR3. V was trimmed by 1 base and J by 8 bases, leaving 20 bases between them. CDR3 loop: CASSLVGGSQSSGYTF. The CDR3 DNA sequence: TGTGCCAGCAGTTTAGTGGGGGGCTCCCAAAGTAGCGGCTACACCTTC.